This T cell receptor (beta chain) emerged from a study of T cell changes during pregnancy in multiple sclerosis. This clone came up once. V trimming: 3 bases; J trimming: 2 bases; junction bases outside the gene matches: 6. The CDR3 contains 16 residues. CDR1 MNHEY and CDR2 SVGAGI come from the germline V gene. This table comes from immunoSEQ multiplex PCR, and its TCRdb copy is limited to in-frame clones, with some not included. The sample includes 73,000 or so clones, roughly nine tenths seen only once; the top ten take roughly 0.87%. The chain combines TRBV6-5 with TRBJ2-3; TRBD2 agrees at 9 bases. The material was peripheral blood, obtained in the second trimester of pregnancy. The source of this sequence is a female donor with multiple sclerosis, enrolled in a pregnancy study. In DNA form, the CDR3 reads TGTGCCAGCAGTTATTCACTAGCGGGCTTCACAGATACGCAGTATTTT. Protein product: CASSYSLAGFTDTQYF.